These T cell receptor beta chains were read from a single sample in a study of identical twins. Using its own MiXCR run on the 5' RACE reads, TCRdb lists one record per CDR3 protein. In the table there are just over 500,000 distinct CDR3 sequences, about 20% of which are singletons. The same sample was also studied in work on T cells expressing NK-cell markers.

The material sequenced was CD4+ T cells sorted from blood. These receptors came from a young woman in good health. Each CDR3 is given without its conserved first and last residue. Each record gives: J gene, V gene, CDR3 length, CDR3 protein.

>TRBJ2-1|TRBV20-1|12
SASQRLAVYEQF
>TRBJ2-7|TRBV4-3|11
ASSQELSYEQY
>TRBJ2-7|TRBV7-2|12
ASSLTSALREQY
>TRBJ2-1|TRBV20-1|10
SASPGDNEQF
>TRBJ2-3|TRBV7-2|13
ASSLILKATDTQY
>TRBJ2-5|TRBV20-1|13
SALEGGTAQETQY
>TRBJ2-1|TRBV6-5|12
ASSSFGGYNEQF
>TRBJ2-1|TRBV20-1|10
SAARLYNEQF
>TRBJ2-3|TRBV6-5|13
ASSYSQGVTDTQY
>TRBJ1-6|TRBV9|13
ASSVEGQNNSPLH
>TRBJ2-3|TRBV20-1|13
SATRGGARPDTQY
>TRBJ2-1|TRBV20-1|10
SARQTDNEQF
>TRBJ2-7|TRBV2|10
ASSAGRREQY
>TRBJ2-7|TRBV20-1|10
SASRLSYEQY
>TRBJ2-1|TRBV9|14
ASSVSGGLRDNEQF
>TRBJ1-2|TRBV16|11
ASSQSGRYGYT
>TRBJ1-2|TRBV5-1|14
ASSFNGGTANYGYT
>TRBJ2-5|TRBV5-8|15
ASSLYRGGRVTETQY
>TRBJ1-2|TRBV29-1|10
SVPPGTYGYT
>TRBJ2-5|TRBV5-1|11
ASSPEVQETQY
>TRBJ2-1|TRBV20-1|14
SARVFPGQDYNEQF
>TRBJ1-1|TRBV20-1|13
SARDPRTVDTEAF
>TRBJ1-5|TRBV12-3/TRBV12-4|12
ASSFGAESQPQH
>TRBJ2-1|TRBV10-3|11
AIGQGNSYEQF
>TRBJ2-3|TRBV27|11
ANPGPNADTQY
>TRBJ2-7|TRBV20-1|11
SARQFGDHEQY
>TRBJ2-1|TRBV20-1|20
SARARLDRTGLREGIRNEQF
>TRBJ2-1|TRBV7-7|13
ASSLAEGAHDEQF
>TRBJ2-5|TRBV7-6|11
ASSFLQQETQY
>TRBJ1-2|TRBV20-1|10
SAPGPRGGYT
>TRBJ1-2|TRBV20-1|9
SAKGGNGYT
>TRBJ2-7|TRBV10-3|11
AIRGQALYEQY
>TRBJ1-1|TRBV12-3/TRBV12-4|13
ASSFRGQGKVEAF
>TRBJ2-7|TRBV30|12
AWSNEGGAYEQY
>TRBJ1-1|TRBV4-2|11
ASSQDLNAGAF
>TRBJ1-1|TRBV20-1|11
SARAVELTEAF
>TRBJ1-1|TRBV12-5|10
ASGLSRNEAF
>TRBJ2-1|TRBV29-1|13
SVGNSPTSYNEQF
>TRBJ1-1|TRBV6-1|12
ASSGWTGRGEAF